This T cell receptor beta chain is from a study of technical replicates of blood from a handful of donors. This clone occurred a few times. Produced via immunoSEQ multiplex PCR; TCRdb's table is partial and in-frame only. The sample holds around 50,000 clones; approximately 94% are singletons and the top ten take around 0.21%. The germline V and J ends were trimmed by 0 bases and 1 base, with 4 bases remaining between them. The CDR3 has 13 amino acids. Per germline, CDR1 SGDLS and CDR2 YYNGEE. Sequencing was performed on T cells isolated from PBMCs. The rearrangement joins TRBV9 to TRBJ1-1, with unresolved D. The source of this sequence is a human donor in good health. CDR3 coding DNA: TGTGCCAGCAGCGTAGTATCGAACACTGAAGCTTTCTTT. It yields the protein CASSVVSNTEAFF.